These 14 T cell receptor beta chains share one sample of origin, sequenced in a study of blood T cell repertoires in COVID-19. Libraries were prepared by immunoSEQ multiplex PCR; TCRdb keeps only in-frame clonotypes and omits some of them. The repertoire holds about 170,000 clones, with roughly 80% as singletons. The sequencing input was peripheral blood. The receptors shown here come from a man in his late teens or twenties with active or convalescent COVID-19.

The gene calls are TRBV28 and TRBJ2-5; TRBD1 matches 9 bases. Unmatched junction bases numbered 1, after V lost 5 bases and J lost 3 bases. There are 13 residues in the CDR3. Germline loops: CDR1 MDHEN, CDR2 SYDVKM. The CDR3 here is CASSGDREETQYF. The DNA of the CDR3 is TGTGCCAGCAGTGGGGACAGGGAAGAGACCCAGTACTTC.

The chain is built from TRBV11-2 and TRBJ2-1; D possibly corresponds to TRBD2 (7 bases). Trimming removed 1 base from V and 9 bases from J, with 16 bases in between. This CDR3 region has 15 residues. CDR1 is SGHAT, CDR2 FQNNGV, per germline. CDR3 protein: CASSLVGGPGGEQFF. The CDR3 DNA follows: TGTGCCAGCAGCTTAGTGGGGGGGCCCGGCGGTGAGCAGTTCTTC. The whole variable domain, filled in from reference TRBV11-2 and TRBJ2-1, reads EAGVAQSPRYKIIEKRQSVAFWCNPISGHATLYWYQQILGQGPKLLIQFQNNGVVDDSQLPKDRFSAERLKGVDSTLKIQPAKLEDSAVYLCASSLVGGPGGEQFFGPGTRLTVL.

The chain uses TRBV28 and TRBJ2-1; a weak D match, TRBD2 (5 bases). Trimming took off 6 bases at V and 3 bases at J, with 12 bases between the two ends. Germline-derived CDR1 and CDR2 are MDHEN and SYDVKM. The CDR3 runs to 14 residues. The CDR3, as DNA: TGTGCCAGCAGAACGACTACCTACTACAATGAGCAGTTCTTC. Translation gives CASRTTTYYNEQFF. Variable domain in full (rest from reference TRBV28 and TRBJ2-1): DVKVTQSSRYLVKRTGEKVFLECVQDMDHENMFWYRQDPGLGLRLIYFSYDVKMKEKGDIPEGYSVSREKKERFSLILESASTNQTSMYLCASRTTTYYNEQFFGPGTRLTVL.

The CDR3 DNA sequence: TGTGCCAGCAGCTTGGGACAGGTCGGGACCCAGTACTTC. Amino acids: CASSLGQVGTQYF. The chain employs TRBV11-2 and TRBJ2-5; 8 positions match TRBD1. Germline V gene data show CDR1 as SGHAT and CDR2 as FQNNGV. This CDR3 is built from 13 residues. The trim removed 3 bases at V and 7 bases at J, leaving 4 bases unmatched.

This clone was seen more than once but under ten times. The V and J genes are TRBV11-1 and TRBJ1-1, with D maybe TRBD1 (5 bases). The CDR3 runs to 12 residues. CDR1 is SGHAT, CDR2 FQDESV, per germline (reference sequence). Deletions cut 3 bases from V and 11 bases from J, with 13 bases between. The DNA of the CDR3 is TGTGCCAGCAGCTTGGACACCGCCCAGGCTTTCTTT. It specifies CASSLDTAQAFF.

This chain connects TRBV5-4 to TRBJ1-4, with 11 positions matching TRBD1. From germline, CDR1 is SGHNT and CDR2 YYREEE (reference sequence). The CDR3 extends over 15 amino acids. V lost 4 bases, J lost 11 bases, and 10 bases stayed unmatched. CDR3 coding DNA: TGTGCCAGCAGCCAATGGACAGGGGGCGCAGAGAAACTGTTTTTT. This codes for CASSQWTGGAEKLFF. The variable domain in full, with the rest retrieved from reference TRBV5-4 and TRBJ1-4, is ETGVTQSPTHLIKTRGQQVTLRCSSQSGHNTVSWYQQALGQGPQFIFQYYREEENGRGNFPPRFSGLQFPNYSSELNVNALELDDSALYLCASSQWTGGAEKLFFGSGTQLSVL.

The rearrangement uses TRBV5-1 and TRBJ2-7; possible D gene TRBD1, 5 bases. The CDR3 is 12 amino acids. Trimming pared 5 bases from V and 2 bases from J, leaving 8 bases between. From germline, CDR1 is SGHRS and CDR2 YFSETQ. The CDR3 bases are TGCGCCAGCAGACTGGACACCTACGAGCAGTACTTC. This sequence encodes CASRLDTYEQYF.

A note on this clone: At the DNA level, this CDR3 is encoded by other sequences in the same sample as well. CDR3 sequence (DNA): TGTGCCAGCAGTGAGGACAGGGGGCTCCAAGAGACCCAGTACTTC. This codes for CASSEDRGLQETQYF. V gene TRBV2 combines with J gene TRBJ2-5; the match to TRBD1 covers 11 bases. V was pared by 3 bases and J by 1 base, with 1 base of the junction left unmatched. Germline loops: CDR1 SNHLY, CDR2 FYNNEI. There are 15 residues in the CDR3.

The CDR3: CASSLGGTGPNEKLFF. In DNA, the CDR3 is TGCGCCAGCAGCTTGGGGGGGACAGGTCCTAATGAAAAACTGTTTTTT. The J gene is TRBJ1-4, the V gene TRBV5-1, with 8 nucleotides matching TRBD1. The junction had 4 bases not matched to a gene; V was cut back by 0 bases and J by 3 bases. Germline V gene sequence: CDR1 SGHRS, CDR2 YFSETQ. The CDR3 has 16 amino acids.

The CDR3 DNA is TGCGCCAGCAGCCTAGAGCGGGGGGGCATCGATGAGCAGTTCTTC. Translated, it gives CASSLERGGIDEQFF. V is TRBV5-1 and J is TRBJ2-1; TRBD2 agrees at 10 bases. In germline, CDR1 is SGHRS, CDR2 YFSETQ. Losses at the gene ends were 4 bases for V and 8 bases for J; bases not matched to a gene: 9. This CDR3 comprises 15 residues.

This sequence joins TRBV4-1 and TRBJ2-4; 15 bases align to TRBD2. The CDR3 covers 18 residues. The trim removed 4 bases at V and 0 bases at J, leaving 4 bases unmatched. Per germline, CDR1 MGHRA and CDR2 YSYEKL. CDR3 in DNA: TGCGCCAGCAGCCTCGGACTAGCGGGGGGGCTAGCCAAAAACATTCAGTACTTC. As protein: CASSLGLAGGLAKNIQYF.

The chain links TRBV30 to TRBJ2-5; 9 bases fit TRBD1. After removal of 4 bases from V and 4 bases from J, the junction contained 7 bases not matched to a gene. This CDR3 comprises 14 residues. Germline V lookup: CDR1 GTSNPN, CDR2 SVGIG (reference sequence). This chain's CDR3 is CAWTRNRGRETQYF. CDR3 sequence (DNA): TGTGCCTGGACACGTAACAGGGGGCGAGAGACCCAGTACTTC.

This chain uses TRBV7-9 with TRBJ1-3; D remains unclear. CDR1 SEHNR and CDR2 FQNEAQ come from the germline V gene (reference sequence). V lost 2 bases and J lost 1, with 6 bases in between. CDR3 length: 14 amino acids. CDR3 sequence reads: CASSLTISGNTIYF. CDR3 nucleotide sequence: TGTGCCAGCAGCTTAACAATATCTGGAAACACCATATATTTT.

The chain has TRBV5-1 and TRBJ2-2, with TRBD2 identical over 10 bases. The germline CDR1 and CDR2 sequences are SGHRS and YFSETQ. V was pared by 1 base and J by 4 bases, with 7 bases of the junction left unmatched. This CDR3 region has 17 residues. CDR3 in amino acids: CASSLTFSGGPTGELFF. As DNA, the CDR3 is TGCGCCAGCAGCTTGACATTTAGCGGGGGGCCCACCGGGGAGCTGTTTTTT.